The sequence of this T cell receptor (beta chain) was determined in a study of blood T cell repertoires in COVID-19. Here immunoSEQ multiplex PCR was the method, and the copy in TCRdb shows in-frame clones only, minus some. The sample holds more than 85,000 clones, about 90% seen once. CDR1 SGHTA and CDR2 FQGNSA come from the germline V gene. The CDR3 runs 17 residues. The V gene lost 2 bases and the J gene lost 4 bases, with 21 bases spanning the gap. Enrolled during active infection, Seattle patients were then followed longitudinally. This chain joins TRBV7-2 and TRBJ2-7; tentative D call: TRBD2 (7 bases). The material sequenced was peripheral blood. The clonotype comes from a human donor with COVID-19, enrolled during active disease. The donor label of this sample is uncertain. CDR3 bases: TGTGCCAGCAGCTTAACTCGGGGGGCGGAAGGGGGATACGAGCAGTACTTC. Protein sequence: CASSLTRGAEGGYEQYF.